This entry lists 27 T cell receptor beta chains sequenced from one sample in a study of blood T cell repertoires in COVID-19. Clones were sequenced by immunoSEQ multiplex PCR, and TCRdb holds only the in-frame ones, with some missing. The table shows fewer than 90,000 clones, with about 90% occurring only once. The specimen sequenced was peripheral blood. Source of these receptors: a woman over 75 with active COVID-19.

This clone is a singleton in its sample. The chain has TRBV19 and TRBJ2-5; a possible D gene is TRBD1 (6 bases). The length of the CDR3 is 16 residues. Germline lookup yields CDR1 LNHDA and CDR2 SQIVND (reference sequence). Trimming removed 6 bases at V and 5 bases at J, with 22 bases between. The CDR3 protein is CASSHWGQGSGETQYF. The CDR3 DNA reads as TGTGCCAGTAGCCATTGGGGGCAGGGCTCTGGGGAGACCCAGTACTTC.

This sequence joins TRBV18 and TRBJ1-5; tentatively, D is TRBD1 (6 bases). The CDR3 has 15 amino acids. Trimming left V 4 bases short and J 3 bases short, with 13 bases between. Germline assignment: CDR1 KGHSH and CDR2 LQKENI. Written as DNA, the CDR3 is TGTGCCAGCTCACGGAGTGCAGGGGACAATCAGCCCCAGCATTTT. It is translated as CASSRSAGDNQPQHF.

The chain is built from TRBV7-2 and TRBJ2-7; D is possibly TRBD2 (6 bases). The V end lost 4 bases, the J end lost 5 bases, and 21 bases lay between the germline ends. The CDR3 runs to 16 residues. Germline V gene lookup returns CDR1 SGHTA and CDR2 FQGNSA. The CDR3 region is CASSSKGTLMTHEQYF. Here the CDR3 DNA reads TGTGCCAGCAGCTCAAAGGGGACTTTAATGACCCACGAGCAGTACTTC.

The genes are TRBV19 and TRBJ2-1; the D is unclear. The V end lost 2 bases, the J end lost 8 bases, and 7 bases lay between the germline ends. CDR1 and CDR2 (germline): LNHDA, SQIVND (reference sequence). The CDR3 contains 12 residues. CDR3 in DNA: TGTGCCAGTAGTATATCGTTAGATGAGCAGTTCTTC. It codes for CASSISLDEQFF.

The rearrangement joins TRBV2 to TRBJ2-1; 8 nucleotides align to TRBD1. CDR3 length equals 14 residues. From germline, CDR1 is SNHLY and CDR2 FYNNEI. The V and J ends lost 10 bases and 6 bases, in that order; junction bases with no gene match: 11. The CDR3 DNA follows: TGTGCCACCCTATTACAGGGGGGCTTCAATGAGCAGTTCTTC. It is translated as CATLLQGGFNEQFF.

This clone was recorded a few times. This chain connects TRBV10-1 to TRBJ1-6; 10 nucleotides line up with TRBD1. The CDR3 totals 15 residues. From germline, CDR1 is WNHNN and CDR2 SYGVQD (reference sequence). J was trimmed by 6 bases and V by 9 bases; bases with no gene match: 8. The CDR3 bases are TGCGCCAGGGACCGGGACAGGGGACGTAATTCACCCCTCCACTTT. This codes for CARDRDRGRNSPLHF.

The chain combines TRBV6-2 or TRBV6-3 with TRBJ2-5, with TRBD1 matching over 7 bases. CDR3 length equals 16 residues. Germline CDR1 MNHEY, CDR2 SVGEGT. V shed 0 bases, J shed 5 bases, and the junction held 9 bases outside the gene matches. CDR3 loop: CASSYSGRGLWETQYF. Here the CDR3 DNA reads TGTGCCAGCAGTTACTCGGGAAGGGGGCTGTGGGAGACCCAGTACTTC.

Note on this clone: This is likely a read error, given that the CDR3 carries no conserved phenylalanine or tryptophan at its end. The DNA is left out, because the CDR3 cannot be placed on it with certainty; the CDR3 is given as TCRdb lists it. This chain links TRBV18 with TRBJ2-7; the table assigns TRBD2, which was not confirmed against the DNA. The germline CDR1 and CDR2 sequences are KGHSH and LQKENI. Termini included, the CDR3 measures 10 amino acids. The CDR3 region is CASSPPAQAG.

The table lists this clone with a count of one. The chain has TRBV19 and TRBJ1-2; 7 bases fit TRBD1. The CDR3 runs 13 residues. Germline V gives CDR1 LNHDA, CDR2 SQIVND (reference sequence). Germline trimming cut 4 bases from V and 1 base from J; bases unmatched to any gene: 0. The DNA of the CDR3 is TGTGCCAGTAGTAGGGACAGTAACTATGGCTACACCTTC. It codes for CASSRDSNYGYTF.

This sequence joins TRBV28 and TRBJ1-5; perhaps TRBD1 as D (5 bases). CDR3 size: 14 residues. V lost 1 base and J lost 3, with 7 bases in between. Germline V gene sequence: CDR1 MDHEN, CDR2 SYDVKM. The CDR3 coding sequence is TGTGCCAGCAGTTTATCAGGGTACAATCAGCCCCAGCATTTT. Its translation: CASSLSGYNQPQHF.

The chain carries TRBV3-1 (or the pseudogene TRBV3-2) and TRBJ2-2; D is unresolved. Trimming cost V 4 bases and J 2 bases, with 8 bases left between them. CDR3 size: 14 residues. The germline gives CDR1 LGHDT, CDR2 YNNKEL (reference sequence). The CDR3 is CASSRHRNTGELFF. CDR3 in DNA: TGTGCCAGCAGCCGACACCGTAACACCGGGGAGCTGTTTTTT.

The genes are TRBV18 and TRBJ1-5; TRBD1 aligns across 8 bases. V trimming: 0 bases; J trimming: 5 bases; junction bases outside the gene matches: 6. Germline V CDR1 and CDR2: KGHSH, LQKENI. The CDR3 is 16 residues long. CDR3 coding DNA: TGTGCCAGCTCACCACCGTTGAGACAGGGGTATCAGCCCCAGCATTTT. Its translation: CASSPPLRQGYQPQHF.

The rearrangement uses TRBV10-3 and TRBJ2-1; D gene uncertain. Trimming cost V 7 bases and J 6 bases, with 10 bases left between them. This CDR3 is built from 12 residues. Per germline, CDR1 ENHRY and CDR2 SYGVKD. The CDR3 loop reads CAIKARSNEQFF. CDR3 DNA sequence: TGTGCCATCAAAGCGAGAAGCAATGAGCAGTTCTTC.

CDR3 in amino acids: CASQFTGELFF. The CDR3 DNA reads TGTGCCTCCCAGTTTACCGGGGAGCTGTTTTTT. V is TRBV10-3 and J is TRBJ2-2; D remains unclear. Germline CDR1 and CDR2: ENHRY and SYGVKD. With 11 bases removed from V and 5 bases from J, the gap between germline ends came to 9 bases. There are 11 residues in the CDR3.

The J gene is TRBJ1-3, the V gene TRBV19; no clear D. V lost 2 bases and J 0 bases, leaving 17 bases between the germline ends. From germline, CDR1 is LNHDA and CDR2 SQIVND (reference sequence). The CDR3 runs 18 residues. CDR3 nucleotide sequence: TGTGCCAGTAGTATAAACACGGGGTACGGATTCTCTGGAAACACCATATATTTT. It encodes CASSINTGYGFSGNTIYF.

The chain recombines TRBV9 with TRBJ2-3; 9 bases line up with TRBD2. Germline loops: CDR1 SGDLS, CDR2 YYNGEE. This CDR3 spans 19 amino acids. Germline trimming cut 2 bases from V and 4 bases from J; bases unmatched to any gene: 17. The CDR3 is CASSVLGYPIAGVADTQYF. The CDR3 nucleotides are TGTGCCAGCAGCGTTTTAGGGTACCCGATAGCGGGAGTTGCAGATACGCAGTATTTT.

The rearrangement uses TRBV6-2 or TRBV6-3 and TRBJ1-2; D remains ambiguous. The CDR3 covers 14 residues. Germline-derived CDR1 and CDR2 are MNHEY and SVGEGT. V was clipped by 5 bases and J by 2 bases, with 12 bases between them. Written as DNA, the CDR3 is TGTGCCAGCAGTGCTGTCGGGGAAAACTATGGCTACACCTTC. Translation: CASSAVGENYGYTF.

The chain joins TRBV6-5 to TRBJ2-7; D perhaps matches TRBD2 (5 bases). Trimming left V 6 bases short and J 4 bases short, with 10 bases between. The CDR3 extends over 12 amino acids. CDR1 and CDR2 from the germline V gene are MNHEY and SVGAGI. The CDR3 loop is CASSRGSYEQYF. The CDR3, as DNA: TGTGCCAGCAGCAGAGGGAGTTACGAGCAGTACTTC.

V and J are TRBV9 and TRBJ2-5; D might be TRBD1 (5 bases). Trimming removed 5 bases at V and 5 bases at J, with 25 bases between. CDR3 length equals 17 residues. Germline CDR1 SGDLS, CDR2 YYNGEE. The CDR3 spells CASSRGSGTGVGETQYF. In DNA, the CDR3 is TGTGCCAGCAGTCGCGGTTCTGGAACAGGCGTAGGGGAGACCCAGTACTTC.

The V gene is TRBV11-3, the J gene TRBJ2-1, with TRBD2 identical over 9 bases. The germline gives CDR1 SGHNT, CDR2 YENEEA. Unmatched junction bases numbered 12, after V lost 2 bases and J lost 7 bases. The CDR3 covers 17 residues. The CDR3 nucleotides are TGTGCCAGCAGCTTACCACTGGAGCGGGAGGTATGGAATGAGCAGTTCTTC. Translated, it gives CASSLPLEREVWNEQFF.

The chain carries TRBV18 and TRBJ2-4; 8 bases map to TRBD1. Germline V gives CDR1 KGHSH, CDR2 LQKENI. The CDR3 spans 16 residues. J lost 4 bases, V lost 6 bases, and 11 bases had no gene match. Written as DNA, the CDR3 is TGTGCCAGCTCCCGCTTTGGGAGACAGGGGAAAAACATTCAGTACTTC. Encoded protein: CASSRFGRQGKNIQYF. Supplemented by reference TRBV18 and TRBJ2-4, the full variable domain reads NAGVMQNPRHLVRRRGQEARLRCSPMKGHSHVYWYRQLPEEGLKFMVYLQKENIIDESGMPKERFSAEFPKEGPSILRIQQVVRGDSAAYFCASSRFGRQGKNIQYFGAGTRLSVL.

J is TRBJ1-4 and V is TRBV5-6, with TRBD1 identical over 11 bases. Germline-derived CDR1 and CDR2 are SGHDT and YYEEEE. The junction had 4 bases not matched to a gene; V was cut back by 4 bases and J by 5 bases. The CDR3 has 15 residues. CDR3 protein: CASSARTGGNEKLFF. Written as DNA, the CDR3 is TGTGCCAGCAGCGCCAGGACAGGGGGCAATGAAAAACTGTTTTTT.

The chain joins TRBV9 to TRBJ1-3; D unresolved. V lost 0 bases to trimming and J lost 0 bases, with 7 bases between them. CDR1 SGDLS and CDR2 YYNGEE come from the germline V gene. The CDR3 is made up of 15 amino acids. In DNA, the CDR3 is TGTGCCAGCAGCGTAGACCTATACTCTGGAAACACCATATATTTT. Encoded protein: CASSVDLYSGNTIYF.

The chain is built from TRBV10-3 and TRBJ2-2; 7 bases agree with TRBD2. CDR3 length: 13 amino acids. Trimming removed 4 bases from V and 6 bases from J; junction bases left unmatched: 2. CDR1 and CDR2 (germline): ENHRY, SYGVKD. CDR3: CAISVTSPGELFF. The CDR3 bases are TGTGCCATCAGTGTGACTAGCCCCGGGGAGCTGTTTTTT.

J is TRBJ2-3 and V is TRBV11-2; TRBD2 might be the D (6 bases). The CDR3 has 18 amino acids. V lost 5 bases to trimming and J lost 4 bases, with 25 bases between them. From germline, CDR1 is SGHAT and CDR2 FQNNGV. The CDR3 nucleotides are TGTGCCAGCAGCCTAAGAGGGAGCGGGCTTTTATATGCAGATACGCAGTATTTT. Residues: CASSLRGSGLLYADTQYF.

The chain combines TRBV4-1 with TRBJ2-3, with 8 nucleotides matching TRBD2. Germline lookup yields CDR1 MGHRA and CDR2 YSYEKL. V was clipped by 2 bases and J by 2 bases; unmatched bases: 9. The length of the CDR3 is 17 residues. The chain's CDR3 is CASSQQARGGNTDTQYF. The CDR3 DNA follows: TGCGCCAGCAGCCAACAAGCCCGGGGGGGAAACACAGATACGCAGTATTTT.

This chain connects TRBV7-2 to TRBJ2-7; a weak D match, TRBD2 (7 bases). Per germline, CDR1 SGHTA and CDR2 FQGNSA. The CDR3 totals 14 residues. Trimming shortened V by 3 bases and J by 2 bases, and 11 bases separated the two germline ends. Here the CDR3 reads CASSLGGQAYEQYF. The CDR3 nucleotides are TGTGCCAGCAGCTTGGGGGGGCAAGCCTACGAGCAGTACTTC.